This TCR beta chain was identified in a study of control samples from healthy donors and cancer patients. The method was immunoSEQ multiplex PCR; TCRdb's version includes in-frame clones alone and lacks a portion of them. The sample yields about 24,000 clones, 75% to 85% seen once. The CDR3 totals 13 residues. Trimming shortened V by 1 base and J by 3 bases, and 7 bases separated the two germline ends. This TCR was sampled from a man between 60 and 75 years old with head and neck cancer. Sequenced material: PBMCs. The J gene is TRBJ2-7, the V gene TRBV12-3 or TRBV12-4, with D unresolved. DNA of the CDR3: TGTGCCAGCAGTTTAGAGACCGACTACGAGCAGTACTTC. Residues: CASSLETDYEQYF.